These T cell receptor beta chains were read from a single sample in a study of patients and donors after allogeneic stem cell transplantation. TCRdb reprocessed the RT-PCR reads via MiXCR and lists one record per CDR3 protein. The sample comprises over 350,000 distinct CDR3 sequences, 16% of which are singletons, and 7.2% rests with the top ten. The sequencing input was blood, either unsorted or a sorted T cell fraction (not recorded which). The receptors here all came from a human donor who was either an allogeneic HSCT recipient or a stem cell or donor lymphocyte infusion donor (not recorded which). It is not recorded whose cells these are; they may come from a transplant donor. Each CDR3 is given with its conserved first and last residue. The D gene is left open where the match is weak. Size is stated for part of the rows, as once, few or many counts, or as a class when the clone is expanded.

size	D	V	J	CDR3	DNA
-	TRBD1	TRBV28	TRBJ2-7	CASRPSGGQGKIGRYEQYF	TGTGCCAGCCGACCGTCGGGGGGACAGGGAAAGATTGGGAGGTACGAGCAGTACTTC
many	TRBD2	TRBV12-3/TRBV12-4	TRBJ2-1	CASRRSGSKSNEQFF	TGTGCCAGCAGACGTAGCGGGAGTAAGTCCAATGAGCAGTTCTTC
few	-	TRBV27	TRBJ2-2	CASEDDSGELFF	TGTGCCAGCGAGGACGACTCCGGGGAGCTGTTTTTT
-	TRBD2	TRBV18	TRBJ2-1	CASPSPGGAPGSYNEQFF	TGTGCCAGCCCATCACCGGGGGGAGCGCCTGGCTCCTACAATGAGCAGTTCTTC
many	-	TRBV12-3/TRBV12-4	TRBJ1-6	CASSPTGGPPSPLHF	TGTGCCAGCAGCCCTACTGGGGGACCTCCTTCGCCCCTCCACTTT
few	-	TRBV28	TRBJ1-1	CASSLSHEAFF	TGTGCCAGCAGTTTAAGTCACGAAGCTTTCTTT
-	TRBD2	TRBV7-2	TRBJ2-1	CASSLTSGRANEQFF	TGTGCCAGCAGTTTAACTAGCGGGAGGGCAAATGAGCAGTTCTTC
-	-	TRBV12-3/TRBV12-4	TRBJ2-4	CASSTSKGRQYF	TGTGCCAGCAGTACTAGCAAGGGTAGGCAGTACTTC
-	-	TRBV7-3	TRBJ2-3	CASSLAGKPTDTQYF	TGTGCCAGCAGCTTAGCGGGGAAACCGACAGATACGCAGTATTTT
-	-	TRBV5-1	TRBJ2-1	CASSPPSAVYNEQFF	TGCGCCAGCAGCCCCCCCTCAGCGGTCTACAATGAGCAGTTCTTC
-	-	TRBV7-9	TRBJ2-7	CASRDIPKSEQYF	TGTGCCAGCAGGGACATACCGAAAAGCGAGCAGTACTTC
many	-	TRBV18	TRBJ2-5	CASSPLRGVQETQYF	TGTGCCAGCTCACCCCTACGCGGGGTCCAAGAGACCCAGTACTTC
few	-	TRBV2	TRBJ2-3	CASSAIGGTDTQYF	TGTGCCAGCAGTGCGATCGGCGGCACAGATACGCAGTATTTT
-	TRBD1	TRBV6-2/TRBV6-3	TRBJ1-2	CASSYSRQGPGGYTF	TGTGCCAGCAGTTACTCGAGACAGGGTCCCGGGGGCTACACCTTC
-	-	TRBV6-1	TRBJ1-5	CASTRMNQPQHF	TGTGCCAGCACCCGCATGAATCAGCCCCAGCATTTT
-	-	TRBV5-1	TRBJ2-5	CASSLTLSSQETQYF	TGCGCCAGCAGCTTGACGCTTTCGAGCCAAGAGACCCAGTACTTC
-	-	TRBV2	TRBJ1-1	CASSGQKTNTEAFF	TGTGCCAGCAGTGGACAAAAGACGAACACTGAAGCTTTCTTT
-	-	TRBV30	TRBJ1-1	CAWSVMGNTEAFF	TGTGCCTGGAGTGTAATGGGGAACACTGAAGCTTTCTTT
few	-	TRBV4-3	TRBJ1-2	CASSLRVTTYGYTF	TGCGCCAGCAGCCTCAGGGTTACCACCTATGGCTACACCTTC
few	TRBD2	TRBV28	TRBJ2-1	CASRETSGRAAYNEQFF	TGTGCCAGCAGGGAGACTAGCGGGAGGGCGGCCTACAATGAGCAGTTCTTC
few	-	TRBV3-1	TRBJ1-5	CASSQRENQPQHF	TGTGCCAGCAGCCAAAGGGAGAATCAGCCCCAGCATTTT
few	-	TRBV20-1	TRBJ1-2	CSAPPAKTYGYTF	TGCAGTGCTCCACCGGCTAAAACCTATGGCTACACCTTC
many	-	TRBV5-1	TRBJ2-1	CASGRAARLYNEQFF	TGCGCCAGTGGACGGGCAGCGCGTCTATACAATGAGCAGTTCTTC
-	-	TRBV5-1	TRBJ1-1	CASTEAFF	TGCGCCAGCACTGAAGCTTTCTTT
-	TRBD1	TRBV14	TRBJ2-7	CASSQDYRGAEQYF	TGTGCCAGCAGCCAAGACTACAGGGGTGCCGAGCAGTACTTC
-	TRBD1	TRBV18	TRBJ1-1	CASSPSGGKDTEAFF	TGTGCCAGCTCACCATCAGGGGGCAAGGACACTGAAGCTTTCTTT
-	TRBD1	TRBV24-1	TRBJ2-7	CATSVDRGTYSEQYF	TGTGCCACCAGTGTTGACAGGGGGACCTACAGCGAGCAGTACTTC
-	-	TRBV4-1	TRBJ1-2	CASSLTPRGSNTF	TGCGCCAGCAGTCTGACTCCTAGGGGGTCTAACACCTTC
many	-	TRBV5-6	TRBJ2-3	CASSGWRVQDTQYF	TGTGCCAGCAGCGGGTGGCGGGTACAAGATACGCAGTATTTT
few	TRBD1	TRBV28	TRBJ1-3	CASSPLTGVGNTIYF	TGTGCCAGCAGTCCCTTGACAGGGGTGGGAAACACCATATATTTT
few	TRBD1	TRBV20-1	TRBJ2-7	CSARPGTGGSYEQYF	TGCAGTGCTAGGCCCGGGACAGGTGGTAGCTACGAGCAGTACTTC